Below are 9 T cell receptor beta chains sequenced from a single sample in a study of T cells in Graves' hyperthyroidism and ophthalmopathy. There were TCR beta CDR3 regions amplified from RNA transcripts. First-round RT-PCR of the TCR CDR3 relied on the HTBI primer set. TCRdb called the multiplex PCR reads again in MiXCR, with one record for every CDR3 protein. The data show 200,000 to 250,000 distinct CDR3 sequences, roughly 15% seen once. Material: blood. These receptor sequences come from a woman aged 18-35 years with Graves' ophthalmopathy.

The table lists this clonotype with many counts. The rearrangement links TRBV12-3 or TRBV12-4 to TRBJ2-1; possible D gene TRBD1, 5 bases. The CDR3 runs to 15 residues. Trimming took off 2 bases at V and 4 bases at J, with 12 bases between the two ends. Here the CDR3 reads CASSLPGAAYNEQFF. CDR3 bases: TGTGCCAGCAGTTTACCTGGGGCCGCGTACAATGAGCAGTTCTTC.

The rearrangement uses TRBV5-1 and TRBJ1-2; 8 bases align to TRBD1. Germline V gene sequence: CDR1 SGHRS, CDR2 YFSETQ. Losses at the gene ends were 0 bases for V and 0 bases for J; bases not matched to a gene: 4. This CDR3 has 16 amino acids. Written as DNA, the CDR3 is TGCGCCAGCAGCTTGGGGACAGGGCTAGCTAACTATGGCTACACCTTC. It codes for CASSLGTGLANYGYTF.

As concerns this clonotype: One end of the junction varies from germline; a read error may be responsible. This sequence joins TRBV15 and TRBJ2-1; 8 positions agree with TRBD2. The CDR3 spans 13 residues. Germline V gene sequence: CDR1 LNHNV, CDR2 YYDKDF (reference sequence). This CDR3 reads CASKSGRWNGQFF. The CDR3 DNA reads TGTGCCAGTAAAAGCGGGAGATGGAATGGGCAGTTCTTC.

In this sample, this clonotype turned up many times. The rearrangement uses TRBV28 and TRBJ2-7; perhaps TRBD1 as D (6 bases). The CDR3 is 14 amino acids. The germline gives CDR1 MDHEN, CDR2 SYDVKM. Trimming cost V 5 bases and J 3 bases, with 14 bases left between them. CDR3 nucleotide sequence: TGTGCCAGCAGTCAGACAGGAACTTTCTACGAGCAGTACTTC. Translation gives CASSQTGTFYEQYF. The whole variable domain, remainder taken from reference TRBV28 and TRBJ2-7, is DVKVTQSSRYLVKRTGEKVFLECVQDMDHENMFWYRQDPGLGLRLIYFSYDVKMKEKGDIPEGYSVSREKKERFSLILESASTNQTSMYLCASSQTGTFYEQYFGPGTRLTVT.

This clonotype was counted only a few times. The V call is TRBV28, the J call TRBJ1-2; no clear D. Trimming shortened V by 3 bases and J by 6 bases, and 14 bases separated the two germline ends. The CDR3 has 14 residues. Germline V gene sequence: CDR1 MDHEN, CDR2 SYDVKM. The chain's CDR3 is CASSLTPNRNGYTF. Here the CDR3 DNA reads TGTGCCAGCAGTTTGACCCCCAATAGGAATGGCTACACCTTC.

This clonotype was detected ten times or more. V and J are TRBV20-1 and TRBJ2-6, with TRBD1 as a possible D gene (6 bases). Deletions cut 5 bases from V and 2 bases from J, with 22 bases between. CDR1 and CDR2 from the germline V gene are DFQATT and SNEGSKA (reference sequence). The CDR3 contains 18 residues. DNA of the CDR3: TGCAGTGCTGCAGGGCCGGGACAAAGAGCCCCTGGGGCCAACGTCCTGACTTTC. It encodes CSAAGPGQRAPGANVLTF.

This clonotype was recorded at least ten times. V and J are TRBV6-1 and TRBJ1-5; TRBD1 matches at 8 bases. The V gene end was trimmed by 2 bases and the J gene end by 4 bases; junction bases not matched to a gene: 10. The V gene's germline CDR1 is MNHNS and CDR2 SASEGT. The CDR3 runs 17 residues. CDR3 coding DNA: TGTGCCAGCAGTGAATTGATTGGAACAGGGGGAAATCAGCCCCAGCATTTT. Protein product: CASSELIGTGGNQPQHF.

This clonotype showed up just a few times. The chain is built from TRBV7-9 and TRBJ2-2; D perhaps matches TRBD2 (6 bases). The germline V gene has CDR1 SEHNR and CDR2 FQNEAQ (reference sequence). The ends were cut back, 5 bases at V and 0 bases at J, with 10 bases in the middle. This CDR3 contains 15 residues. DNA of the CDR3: TGTGCCAGCAGCCAGAAGCGGGCGAACACCGGGGAGCTGTTTTTT. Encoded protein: CASSQKRANTGELFF.

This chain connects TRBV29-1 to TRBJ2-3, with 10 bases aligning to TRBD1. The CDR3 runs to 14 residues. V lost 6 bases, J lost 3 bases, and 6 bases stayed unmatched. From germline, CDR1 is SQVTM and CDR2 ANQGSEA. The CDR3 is CSVQDRGRTDTQYF. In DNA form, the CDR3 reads TGCAGCGTACAGGACAGGGGGAGGACAGATACGCAGTATTTT.